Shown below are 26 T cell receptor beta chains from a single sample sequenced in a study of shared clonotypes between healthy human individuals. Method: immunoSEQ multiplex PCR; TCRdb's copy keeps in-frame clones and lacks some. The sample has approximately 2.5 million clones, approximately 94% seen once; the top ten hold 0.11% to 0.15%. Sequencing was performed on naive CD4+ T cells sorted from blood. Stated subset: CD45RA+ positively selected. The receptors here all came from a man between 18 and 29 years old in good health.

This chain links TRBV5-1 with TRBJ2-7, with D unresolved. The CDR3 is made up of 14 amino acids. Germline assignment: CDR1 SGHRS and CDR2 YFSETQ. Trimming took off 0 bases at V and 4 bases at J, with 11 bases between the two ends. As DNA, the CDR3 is TGCGCCAGCAGCTTGGGGCAGGTTCAGTACGAGCAGTACTTC. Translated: CASSLGQVQYEQYF.

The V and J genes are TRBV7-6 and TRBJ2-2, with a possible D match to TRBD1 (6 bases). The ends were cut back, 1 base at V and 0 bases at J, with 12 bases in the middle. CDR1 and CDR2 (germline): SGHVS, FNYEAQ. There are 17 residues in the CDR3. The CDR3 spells CASSLVGGLPNTGELFF. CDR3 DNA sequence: TGTGCCAGCAGCTTAGTAGGGGGTTTGCCGAACACCGGGGAGCTGTTTTTT.

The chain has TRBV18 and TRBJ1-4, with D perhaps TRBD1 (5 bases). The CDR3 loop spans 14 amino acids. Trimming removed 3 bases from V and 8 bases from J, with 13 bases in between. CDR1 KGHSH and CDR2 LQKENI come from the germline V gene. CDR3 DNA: TGTGCCAGCTCACCTGGATGGAGGGACGAAAAACTGTTTTTT. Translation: CASSPGWRDEKLFF.

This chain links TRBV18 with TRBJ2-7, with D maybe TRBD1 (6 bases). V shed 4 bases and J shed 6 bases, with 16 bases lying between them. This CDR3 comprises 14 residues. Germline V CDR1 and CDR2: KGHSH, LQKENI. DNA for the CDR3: TGTGCCAGCTCACAATTACAGGGTCGTGGCGAGCAGTACTTC. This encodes CASSQLQGRGEQYF.

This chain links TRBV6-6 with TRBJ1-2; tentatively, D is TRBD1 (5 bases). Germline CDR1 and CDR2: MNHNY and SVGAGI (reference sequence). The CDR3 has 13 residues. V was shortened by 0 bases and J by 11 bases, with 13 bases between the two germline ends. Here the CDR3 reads CASSYSARGPYTF. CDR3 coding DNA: TGTGCCAGCAGTTACTCCGCCCGGGGCCCGTACACCTTC.

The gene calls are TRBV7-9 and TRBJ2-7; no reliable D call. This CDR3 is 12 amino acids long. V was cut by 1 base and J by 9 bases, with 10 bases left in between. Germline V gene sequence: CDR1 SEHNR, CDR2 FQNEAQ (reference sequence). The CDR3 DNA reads TGTGCCAGCAGCTTAGGACTTATGGTGCAGTACTTC. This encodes CASSLGLMVQYF.

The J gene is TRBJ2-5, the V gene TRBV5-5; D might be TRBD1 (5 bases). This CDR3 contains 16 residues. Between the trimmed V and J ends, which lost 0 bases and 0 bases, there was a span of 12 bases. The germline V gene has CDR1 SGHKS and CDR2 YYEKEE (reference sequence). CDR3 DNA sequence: TGTGCCAGCAGCTTGGTTTCAGGGAAGTACCAAGAGACCCAGTACTTC. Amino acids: CASSLVSGKYQETQYF.

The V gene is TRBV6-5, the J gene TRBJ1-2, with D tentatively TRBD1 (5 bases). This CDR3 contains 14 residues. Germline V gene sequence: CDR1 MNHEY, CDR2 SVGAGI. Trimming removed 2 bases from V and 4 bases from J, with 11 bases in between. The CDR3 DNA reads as TGTGCCAGCAGTTACGAGAGGGGTGGCTATGGCTACACCTTC. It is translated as CASSYERGGYGYTF.

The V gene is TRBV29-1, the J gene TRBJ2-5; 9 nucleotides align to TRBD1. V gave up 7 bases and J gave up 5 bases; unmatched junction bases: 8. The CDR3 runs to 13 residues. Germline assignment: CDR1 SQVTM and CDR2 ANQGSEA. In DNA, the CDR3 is TGCAGCGGCCGGGACAGGGTCACGGAGACCCAGTACTTC. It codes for CSGRDRVTETQYF.

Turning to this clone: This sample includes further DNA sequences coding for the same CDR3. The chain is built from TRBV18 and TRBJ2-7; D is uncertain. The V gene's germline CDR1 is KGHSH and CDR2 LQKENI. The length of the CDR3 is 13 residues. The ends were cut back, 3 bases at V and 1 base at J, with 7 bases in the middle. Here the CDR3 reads CASSPAGSYEQYF. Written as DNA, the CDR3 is TGTGCCAGCTCACCTGCTGGATCCTACGAGCAGTACTTC. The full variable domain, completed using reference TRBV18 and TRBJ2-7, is NAGVMQNPRHLVRRRGQEARLRCSPMKGHSHVYWYRQLPEEGLKFMVYLQKENIIDESGMPKERFSAEFPKEGPSILRIQQVVRGDSAAYFCASSPAGSYEQYFGPGTRLTVT.

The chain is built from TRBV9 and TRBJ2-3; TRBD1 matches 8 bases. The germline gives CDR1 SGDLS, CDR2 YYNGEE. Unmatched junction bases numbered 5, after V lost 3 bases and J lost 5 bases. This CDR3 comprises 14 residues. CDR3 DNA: TGTGCCAGCAGCGGGACAGGGTTGTTAGATACGCAGTATTTT. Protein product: CASSGTGLLDTQYF.

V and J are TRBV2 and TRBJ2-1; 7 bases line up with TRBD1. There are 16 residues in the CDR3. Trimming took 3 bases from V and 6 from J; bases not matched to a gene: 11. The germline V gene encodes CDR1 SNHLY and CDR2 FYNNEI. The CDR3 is CASSEWDRGQPNEQFF. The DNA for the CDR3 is TGTGCCAGCAGTGAGTGGGACAGAGGCCAACCCAATGAGCAGTTCTTC.

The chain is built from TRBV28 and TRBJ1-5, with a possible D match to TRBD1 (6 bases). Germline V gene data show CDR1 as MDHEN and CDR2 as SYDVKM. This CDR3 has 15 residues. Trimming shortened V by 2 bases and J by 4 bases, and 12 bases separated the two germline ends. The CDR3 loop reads CASSLEIQGNQPQHF. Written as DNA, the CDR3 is TGTGCCAGCAGTTTAGAAATACAGGGAAATCAGCCCCAGCATTTT.

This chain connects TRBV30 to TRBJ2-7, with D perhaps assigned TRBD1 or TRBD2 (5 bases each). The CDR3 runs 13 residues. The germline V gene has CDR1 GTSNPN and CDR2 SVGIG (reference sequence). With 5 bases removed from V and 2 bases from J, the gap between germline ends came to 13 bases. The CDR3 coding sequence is TGTGCCTGGTCCGCCGGGACCCCCTACGAGCAGTACTTC. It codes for CAWSAGTPYEQYF.

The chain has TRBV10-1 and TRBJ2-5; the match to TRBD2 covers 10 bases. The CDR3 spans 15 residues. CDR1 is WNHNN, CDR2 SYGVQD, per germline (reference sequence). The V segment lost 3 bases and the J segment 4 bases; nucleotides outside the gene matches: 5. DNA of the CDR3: TGCGCCAGCAGTGAAGCTACTAGCGGGACAGAGACCCAGTACTTC. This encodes CASSEATSGTETQYF.

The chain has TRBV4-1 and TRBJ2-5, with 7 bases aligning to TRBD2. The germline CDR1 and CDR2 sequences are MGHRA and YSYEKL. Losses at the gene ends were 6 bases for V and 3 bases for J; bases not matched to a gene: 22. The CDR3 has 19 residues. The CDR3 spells CASSQKGAGVGSQKETQYF. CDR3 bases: TGCGCCAGCAGTCAAAAAGGGGCGGGGGTAGGGTCCCAAAAAGAGACCCAGTACTTC.

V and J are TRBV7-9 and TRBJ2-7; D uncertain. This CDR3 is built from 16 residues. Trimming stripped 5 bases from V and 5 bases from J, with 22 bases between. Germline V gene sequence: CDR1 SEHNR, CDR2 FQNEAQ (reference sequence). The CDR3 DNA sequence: TGTGCCAGCAGCCTCGACACACTCCTTGTCGCCCACGAGCAGTACTTC. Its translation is CASSLDTLLVAHEQYF.

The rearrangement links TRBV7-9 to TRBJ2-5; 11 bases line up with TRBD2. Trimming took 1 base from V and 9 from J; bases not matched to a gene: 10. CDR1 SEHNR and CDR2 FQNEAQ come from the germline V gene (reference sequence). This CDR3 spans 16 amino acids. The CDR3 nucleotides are TGTGCCAGCAGCTTAGAATGGCTAGCGGGAGGTGAAGCCCAGTACTTC. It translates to CASSLEWLAGGEAQYF. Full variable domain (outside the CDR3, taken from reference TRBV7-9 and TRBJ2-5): DTGVSQNPRHKITKRGQNVTFRCDPISEHNRLYWYRQTLGQGPEFLTYFQNEAQLEKSRLLSDRFSAERPKGSFSTLEIQRTEQGDSAMYLCASSLEWLAGGEAQYFGPGTRLLVL.

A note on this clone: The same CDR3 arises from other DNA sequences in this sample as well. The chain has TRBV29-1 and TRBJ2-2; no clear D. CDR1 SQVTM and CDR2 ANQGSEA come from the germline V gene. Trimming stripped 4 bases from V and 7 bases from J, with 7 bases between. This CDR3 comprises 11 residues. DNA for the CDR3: TGCAGCGTTGGGAGAGGCGGGGAGCTGTTTTTT. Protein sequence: CSVGRGGELFF.

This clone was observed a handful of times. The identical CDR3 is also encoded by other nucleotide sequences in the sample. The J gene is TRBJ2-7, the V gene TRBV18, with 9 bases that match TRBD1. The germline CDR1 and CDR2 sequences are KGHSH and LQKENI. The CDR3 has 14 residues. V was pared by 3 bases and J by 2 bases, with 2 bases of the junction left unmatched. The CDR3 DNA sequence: TGTGCCAGCTCACCCGGACAGGGGACCTACGAGCAGTACTTC. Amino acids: CASSPGQGTYEQYF.

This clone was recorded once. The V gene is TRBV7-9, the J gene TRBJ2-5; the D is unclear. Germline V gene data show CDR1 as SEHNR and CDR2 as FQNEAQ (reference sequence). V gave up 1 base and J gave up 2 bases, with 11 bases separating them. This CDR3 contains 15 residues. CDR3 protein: CASSLEGYEQETQYF. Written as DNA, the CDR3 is TGTGCCAGCAGCTTAGAAGGATACGAGCAAGAGACCCAGTACTTC. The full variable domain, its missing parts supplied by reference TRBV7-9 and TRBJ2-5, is DTGVSQNPRHKITKRGQNVTFRCDPISEHNRLYWYRQTLGQGPEFLTYFQNEAQLEKSRLLSDRFSAERPKGSFSTLEIQRTEQGDSAMYLCASSLEGYEQETQYFGPGTRLLVL.

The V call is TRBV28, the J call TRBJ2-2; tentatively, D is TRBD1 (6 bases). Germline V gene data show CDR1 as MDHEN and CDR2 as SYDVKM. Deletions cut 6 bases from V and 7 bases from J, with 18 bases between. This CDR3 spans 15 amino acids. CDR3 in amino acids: CASSPGQPGVGELFF. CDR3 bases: TGTGCCAGCAGCCCCGGACAGCCAGGGGTCGGGGAGCTGTTTTTT.

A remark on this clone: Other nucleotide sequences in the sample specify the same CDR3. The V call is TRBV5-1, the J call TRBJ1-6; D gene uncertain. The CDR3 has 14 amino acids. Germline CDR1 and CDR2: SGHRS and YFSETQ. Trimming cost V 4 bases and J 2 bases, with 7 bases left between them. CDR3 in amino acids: CASSLGTYNSPLHF. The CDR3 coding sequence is TGCGCCAGCAGCCTCGGGACCTATAATTCACCCCTCCACTTT. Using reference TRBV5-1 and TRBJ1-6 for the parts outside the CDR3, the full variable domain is KAGVTQTPRYLIKTRGQQVTLSCSPISGHRSVSWYQQTPGQGLQFLFEYFSETQRNKGNFPGRFSGRQFSNSRSEMNVSTLELGDSALYLCASSLGTYNSPLHFGNGTRLTVT.

The CDR3 nucleotides read TGTGCCAGCAGCTTACTAGCGGGAGGTTTCACAGATACGCAGTATTTT. As protein: CASSLLAGGFTDTQYF. J is TRBJ2-3 and V is TRBV7-9; 11 bases match TRBD2. Trimming took 2 bases from V and 2 from J; bases not matched to a gene: 3. The germline V gene has CDR1 SEHNR and CDR2 FQNEAQ (reference sequence). This CDR3 has 16 residues. Variable domain in full (rest from reference TRBV7-9 and TRBJ2-3): DTGVSQNPRHKITKRGQNVTFRCDPISEHNRLYWYRQTLGQGPEFLTYFQNEAQLEKSRLLSDRFSAERPKGSFSTLEIQRTEQGDSAMYLCASSLLAGGFTDTQYFGPGTRLTVL.

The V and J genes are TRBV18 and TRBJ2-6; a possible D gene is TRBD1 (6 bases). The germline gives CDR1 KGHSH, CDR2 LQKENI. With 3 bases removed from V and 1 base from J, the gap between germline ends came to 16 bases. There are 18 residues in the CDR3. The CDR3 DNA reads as TGTGCCAGCTCACCTATATCGACAGGTTCGTCTGGGGCCAACGTCCTGACTTTC. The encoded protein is CASSPISTGSSGANVLTF.

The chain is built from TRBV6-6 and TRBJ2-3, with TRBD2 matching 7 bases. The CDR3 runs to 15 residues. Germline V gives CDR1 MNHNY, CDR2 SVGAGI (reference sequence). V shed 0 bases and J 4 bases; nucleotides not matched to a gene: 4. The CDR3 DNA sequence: TGTGCCAGCAGTTACTCTGGGGGGGGATCAGATACGCAGTATTTT. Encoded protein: CASSYSGGGSDTQYF.